The rows below give T cell receptor beta chains drawn from one sample of a study of regulatory T cells in long-lasting Graves disease. TCRdb used MiXCR to reprocess the multiplex PCR reads, holding one entry per CDR3 protein. The table has about 400,000 distinct CDR3 sequences, about a sixth seen once. This same sample was also taken into another study, of T cells in Graves' hyperthyroidism and ophthalmopathy.

Source: peripheral blood mononuclear cells (PBMCs), taken at new diagnosis, from a patient treated with antithyroid drugs. Receptor source: a woman aged 18-35 years with Graves disease. CDR3s include the opening cysteine and the closing phenylalanine or tryptophan. Each record gives: clone size, D gene, J gene, CDR3 length, V gene, CDR3 DNA, CDR3 protein. A D gene is named only where the DNA matches it firmly. The listing skips clone size in some rows; elsewhere it reads once, few, many or a size class.

few TRBD1 TRBJ2-1 12 TRBV6-1 TGTGCCAGCAGCAAGGGACAGACAGAGCAGTTCTTC CASSKGQTEQFF
. . TRBJ1-5 12 TRBV29-1 TGCAGCGGCGGGGAGAACCAGGGCCCCCAGCATTTT CSGGENQGPQHF
many TRBD1 TRBJ2-3 17 TRBV20-1 TGCAGTGCGAGTGCCGGGACAGTCGTCTCTAGCACAGATACGCAGTATTTT CSASAGTVVSSTDTQYF
once . TRBJ1-6 13 TRBV20-1 TGCAGTGGAAGGGGGAATCATAATTCACCCCTCGACTTT CSGRGNHNSPLDF
many . TRBJ1-1 13 TRBV6-1 TGTGCCAGCAGCGACGGTGCCGGGATCTCAGCTTTCTTT CASSDGAGISAFF
. TRBD1 TRBJ2-5 15 TRBV5-1 TGCGCCAGCAGCCCTAGACAGGGGACCCAAGAGACCCAGTACTTC CASSPRQGTQETQYF
many . TRBJ1-2 12 TRBV2 TGTGCCAGCAGTCAACGAGAATATGGCTACACCTTC CASSQREYGYTF
. TRBD2 TRBJ2-1 17 TRBV24-1 TGTGCCACCAGTGATTGGGGGAGGACTAGCGGTTACAATGAGCAGTTCTTC CATSDWGRTSGYNEQFF
. TRBD1 TRBJ2-3 16 TRBV19 TGTGCCAGTAGTGGCCGGGACAGGGGAGTACAAGATACGCAGTATTTT CASSGRDRGVQDTQYF
many TRBD2 TRBJ2-1 17 TRBV2 TGTGCCAGCAGCGCAAGACTAGCGGGGGGGCCTGGCAATGAGCAGTTCTTC CASSARLAGGPGNEQFF
. . TRBJ2-7 13 TRBV19 TGTGCCAGTAGTGTCTCACAAGTCTACGAGCAGTACTTC CASSVSQVYEQYF
many . TRBJ2-1 15 TRBV28 TGTGCCAGCACCCTCGGGGTGAGCTCCTACAATGAGCAGTTCTTC CASTLGVSSYNEQFF
many TRBD1 TRBJ2-7 14 TRBV2 TGTGCCAGCAGTGTCCAACAGGGGGAGTACGAGCAGTACTTC CASSVQQGEYEQYF
many TRBD2 TRBJ2-4 16 TRBV6-1 TGTGCCAGCATTCGGCCTAGCGGAAGGAAAACAAACATTCAGTACTTC CASIRPSGRKTNIQYF
many . TRBJ2-6 16 TRBV11-2 TGTGCCAGCAGCTTTGGGGGGCGGGCCGGGGCCAACGTCCTGACTTTC CASSFGGRAGANVLTF
many . TRBJ2-2 11 TRBV11-2 TGTGCCAGCAGCCCCATCCGGGAGCTGTTTTTT CASSPIRELFF
many TRBD1 TRBJ2-1 16 TRBV6-5 TGTGCCAGCAGTTACCAACAGGGGAACCTCGGCTATGAGCAGTTCTTC CASSYQQGNLGYEQFF
. . TRBJ2-2 12 TRBV9 TGTGCCAGCAGCGGGTCTGGCGGGGAGCTGTTTTTT CASSGSGGELFF
. TRBD1 TRBJ1-1 13 TRBV6-5 TGTGCCAGCAGTTTAGACAGGGTTACTGAAGCTTTCTTT CASSLDRVTEAFF
many . TRBJ2-7 13 TRBV30 TGTGCCCTACAGCCCACAGGAGCTTACGAGCAGTACTTC CALQPTGAYEQYF
many TRBD2 TRBJ2-5 16 TRBV11-2 TGTGCCAGCAGCTCGACTCGACTAGCGGGGGGGGAGACCCAGTACTTC CASSSTRLAGGETQYF
. TRBD1 TRBJ2-5 13 TRBV7-8 TGTGCCAGCGGGACAGGGAAAGTGGAGACCCAGTACTTC CASGTGKVETQYF
. . TRBJ2-3 13 TRBV12-3/TRBV12-4 TGTGCCAGCATCCGCTCTGGGACAGATACGCAGTATTTT CASIRSGTDTQYF
many TRBD2 TRBJ2-1 15 TRBV2 TGTGCCAGCAGTAAAGCTAGCGGGAGACACAATGAGCAGTTCTTC CASSKASGRHNEQFF
many . TRBJ2-1 13 TRBV3-1 TGTGCCAGCGGGACTTTCTCCTACAATGAGCAGTTCTTC CASGTFSYNEQFF
few . TRBJ1-6 14 TRBV9 TGTGCCAGCAGCGTAGGGGGGCGCGGTTCACCCCTCCACTTT CASSVGGRGSPLHF
. . TRBJ1-1 12 TRBV29-1 TGCAGCGTTGCCGGGGGTGAAACTGAAGCTTTCTTT CSVAGGETEAFF
. . TRBJ2-3 15 TRBV9 TGTGCCAGCAGCGTAGGGGGGAACCCCACAGATACGCAGTATTTT CASSVGGNPTDTQYF
few TRBD1 TRBJ1-1 17 TRBV5-1 TGCGCCAGCAGCCTAAAGTACGGGACAGTGATGAACACTGAAGCTTTCTTT CASSLKYGTVMNTEAFF
. . TRBJ2-1 14 TRBV24-1 TGTGCCACCAGTGACCCCGGGCGAGACAATGAGCAGTTCTTC CATSDPGRDNEQFF
many . TRBJ2-3 11 TRBV10-2 TGCGCCAGCTCTACTTCAGATACGCAGTATTTT CASSTSDTQYF
. TRBD1 TRBJ1-2 14 TRBV12-5 TGTGCTAGTGGTTTGGGGACAGGGAGTGATGGCTACACCTTC CASGLGTGSDGYTF
. . TRBJ2-7 13 TRBV7-3 TGTGCCAGCGCCCCCGGGCCCTACTACGAGCAGTACTTC CASAPGPYYEQYF
. . TRBJ2-2 14 TRBV6-1 TGTGCCAGCAGCAACACCCTAACAACCGGGGAGCTGTTTTTT CASSNTLTTGELFF
few . TRBJ1-2 12 TRBV12-5 TGTGCTAGTGGTTTAGACACGTATGGCTACACCTTC CASGLDTYGYTF
many . TRBJ1-1 14 TRBV7-2 TGTGCCAGCAGCTTAGATAAGCGAATGACTGAAGCTTTCTTT CASSLDKRMTEAFF
. . TRBJ1-1 13 TRBV10-2 TGCGCCAGCCGATATCAGGCGAACACTGAAGCTTTCTTT CASRYQANTEAFF
many . TRBJ2-5 14 TRBV3-1 TGTGCCAGCAGCCCCGGGCTAGCGCAGGAGACCCAGTACTTC CASSPGLAQETQYF
few . TRBJ2-2 14 TRBV7-3 TGTGCCAGCAGCTTAGTTCGGGGAACCGGGGAGCTGTTTTTT CASSLVRGTGELFF
many TRBD1 TRBJ2-5 14 TRBV2 TGTGCCAGCAGTGTTGACAGGGGGCAAGAGACCCAGTACTTC CASSVDRGQETQYF
many . TRBJ2-1 14 TRBV3-1 TGTGCCAGCAGCCAAATTAGTCCAGGGACTCAGCAGTTCTTC CASSQISPGTQQFF
many . TRBJ1-1 13 TRBV30 TGTGCCTGGAATCGGGCAGGTCGTACTGAAGCTTTCTTT CAWNRAGRTEAFF
. TRBD2 TRBJ2-1 19 TRBV4-1 TGCGCCAGCAGCCAACTTGAAGAGGCTAGCGGGAGAAGAGGGAATGAGCAGTTCTTC CASSQLEEASGRRGNEQFF
once TRBD2 TRBJ2-7 19 TRBV27 TGTGCCAGCAGTTCCGAGGTCTGGGCGAGCGGGAGGGCGTTCCACGAGCAGTACTTC CASSSEVWASGRAFHEQYF
many . TRBJ2-1 13 TRBV5-1 TGCGCCAGCAGCTCACCTCACTACAATGAGCAGTTCTTC CASSSPHYNEQFF
few TRBD1 TRBJ1-5 14 TRBV6-1 TGTGCCAGCCAAGGGACAGGGGCTCATCAGCCCCAGCATTTT CASQGTGAHQPQHF
many . TRBJ1-5 16 TRBV20-1 TGCAGTGCTAGAGAGATATACGGGGCCGGCAATCAGCCCCAGCATTTT CSAREIYGAGNQPQHF
many . TRBJ1-1 15 TRBV2 TGTGCCAGCAGTGAAACAGGAGGTAAAGGCACTGAAGCTTTCTTT CASSETGGKGTEAFF
many . TRBJ1-2 15 TRBV3-1 TGTGCCAGCAGCCAAGAGCTGGGGGGGGACTATGGCTACACCTTC CASSQELGGDYGYTF
many TRBD2 TRBJ2-3 13 TRBV10-3 TGTGCCATCAAAGCTAGCGGTACAGATACGCAGTATTTT CAIKASGTDTQYF
many TRBD1 TRBJ1-1 16 TRBV5-1 TGCGCCAGCAGCTTGAGTCCGGACAGGACCAACACTGAAGCTTTCTTT CASSLSPDRTNTEAFF
. TRBD1 TRBJ2-2 15 TRBV5-6 TGTGCCAGCAGCTCGGGACAGGGCCGGACCGGGGAGCTGTTTTTT CASSSGQGRTGELFF
many TRBD1 TRBJ2-3 11 TRBV12-3/TRBV12-4 TGTGCCAGCCTGACAGGGGATACGCAGTATTTT CASLTGDTQYF
many . TRBJ2-1 12 TRBV3-1 TGTGCCAGCAGCCGTTTTACCGATGAGCAGTTCTTC CASSRFTDEQFF
. TRBD2 TRBJ2-1 12 TRBV7-3 TGTGCCAGCAGATTTAGCGGGGGGGCCTTGTTCTTC CASRFSGGALFF
. . TRBJ2-6 15 TRBV5-1 TGCGTCAACCGCGGACGGAGCTCTGGGGCCAACGTCCTGACTTTC CVNRGRSSGANVLTF